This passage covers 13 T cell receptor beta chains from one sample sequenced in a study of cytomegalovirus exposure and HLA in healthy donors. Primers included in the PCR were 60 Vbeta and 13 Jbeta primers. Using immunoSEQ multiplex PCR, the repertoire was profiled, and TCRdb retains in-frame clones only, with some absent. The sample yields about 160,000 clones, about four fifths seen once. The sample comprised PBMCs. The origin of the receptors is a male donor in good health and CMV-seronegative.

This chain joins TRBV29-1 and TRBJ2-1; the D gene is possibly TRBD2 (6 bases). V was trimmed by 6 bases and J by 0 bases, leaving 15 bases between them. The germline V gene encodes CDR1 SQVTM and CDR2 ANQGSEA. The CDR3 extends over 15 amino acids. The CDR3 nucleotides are TGCAGCGTGAGTCCCGGGGGAAGCTCCTACAATGAGCAGTTCTTC. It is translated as CSVSPGGSSYNEQFF.

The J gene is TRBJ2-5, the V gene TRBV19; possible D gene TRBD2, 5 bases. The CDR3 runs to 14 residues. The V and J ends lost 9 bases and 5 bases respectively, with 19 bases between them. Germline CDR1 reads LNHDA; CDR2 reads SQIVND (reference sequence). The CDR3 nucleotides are TGTGCCAGCTCCGGGGTCGCGAGTTCGGAGACCCAGTACTTC. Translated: CASSGVASSETQYF.

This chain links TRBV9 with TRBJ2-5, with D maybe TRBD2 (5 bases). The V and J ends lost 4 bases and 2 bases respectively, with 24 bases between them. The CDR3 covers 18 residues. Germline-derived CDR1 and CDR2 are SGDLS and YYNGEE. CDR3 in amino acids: CASSKRASRETFQETQYF. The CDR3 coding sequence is TGTGCCAGCAGCAAAAGGGCTTCACGGGAAACCTTTCAAGAGACCCAGTACTTC.

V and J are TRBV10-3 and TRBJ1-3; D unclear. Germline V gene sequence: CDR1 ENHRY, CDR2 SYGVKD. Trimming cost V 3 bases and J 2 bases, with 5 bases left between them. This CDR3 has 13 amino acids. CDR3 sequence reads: CAISDTPGNTIYF. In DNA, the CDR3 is TGTGCCATCAGTGATACTCCTGGAAACACCATATATTTT.

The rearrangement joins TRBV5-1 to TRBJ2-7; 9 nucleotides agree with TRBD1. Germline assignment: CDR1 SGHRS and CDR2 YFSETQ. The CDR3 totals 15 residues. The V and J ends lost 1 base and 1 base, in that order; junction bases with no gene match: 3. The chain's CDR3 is CASSLRDRASYEQYF. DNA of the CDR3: TGCGCCAGCAGCTTGAGGGACAGGGCATCCTACGAGCAGTACTTC.

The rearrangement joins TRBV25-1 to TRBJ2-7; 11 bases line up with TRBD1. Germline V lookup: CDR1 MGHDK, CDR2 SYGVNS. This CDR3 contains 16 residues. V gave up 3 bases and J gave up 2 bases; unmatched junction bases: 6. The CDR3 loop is CASSDYPGQGAYEQYF. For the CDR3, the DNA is TGTGCCAGCAGTGATTATCCGGGACAGGGGGCCTACGAGCAGTACTTC.

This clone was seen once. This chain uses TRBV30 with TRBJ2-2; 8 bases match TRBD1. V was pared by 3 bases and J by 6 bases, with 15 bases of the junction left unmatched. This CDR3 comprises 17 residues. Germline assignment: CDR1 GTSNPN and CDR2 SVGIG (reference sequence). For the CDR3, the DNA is TGTGCCTGGAGGGCTCTACGGGCAGGGGGCTACGCCGGGGAGCTGTTTTTT. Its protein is CAWRALRAGGYAGELFF. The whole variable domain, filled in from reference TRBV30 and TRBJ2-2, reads SQTIHQWPATLVQPVGSPLSLECTVEGTSNPNLYWYRQAAGRGLQLLFYSVGIGQISSEVPQNLSASRPQDRQFILSSKKLLLSDSGFYLCAWRALRAGGYAGELFFGEGSRLTVL.

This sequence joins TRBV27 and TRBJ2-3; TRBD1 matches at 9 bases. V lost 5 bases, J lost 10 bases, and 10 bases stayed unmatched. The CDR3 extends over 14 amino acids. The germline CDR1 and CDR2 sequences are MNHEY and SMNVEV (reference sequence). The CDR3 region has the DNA TGTGCCAGCAGTCAATCCGTACAGGGGGCCGCGCAGTATTTT. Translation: CASSQSVQGAAQYF.

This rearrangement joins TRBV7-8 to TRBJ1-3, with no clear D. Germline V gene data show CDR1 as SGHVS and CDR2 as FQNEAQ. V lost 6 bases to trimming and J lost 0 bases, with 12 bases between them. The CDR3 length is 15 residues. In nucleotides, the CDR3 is TGTGCCAGCAGTATGGTTGGCTCCTCTGGAAACACCATATATTTT. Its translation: CASSMVGSSGNTIYF. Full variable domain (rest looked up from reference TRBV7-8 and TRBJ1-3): GAGVSQSPRYKVAKRGQDVALRCDPISGHVSLFWYQQALGQGPEFLTYFQNEAQLDKSGLPSDRFFAERPEGSVSTLKIQRTQQEDSAVYLCASSMVGSSGNTIYFGEGSWLTVV.

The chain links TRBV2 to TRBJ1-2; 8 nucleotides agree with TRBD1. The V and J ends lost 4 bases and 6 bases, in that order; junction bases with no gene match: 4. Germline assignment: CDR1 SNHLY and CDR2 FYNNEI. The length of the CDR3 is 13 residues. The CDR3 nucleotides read TGTGCCAGCAGTGCCGACAGGGGAGATGGCTACACCTTC. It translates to CASSADRGDGYTF.

The CDR3 DNA follows: TGTGCCAGCAGCGTAGCAACTAGCGGGAGGGAAGGGGAGCTGTTTTTT. Translated: CASSVATSGREGELFF. This chain joins TRBV9 and TRBJ2-2, with 13 bases matching TRBD2. Trimming cost V 0 bases and J 8 bases; bases outside gene matches: 4. Germline V lookup: CDR1 SGDLS, CDR2 YYNGEE. The CDR3 totals 16 residues.

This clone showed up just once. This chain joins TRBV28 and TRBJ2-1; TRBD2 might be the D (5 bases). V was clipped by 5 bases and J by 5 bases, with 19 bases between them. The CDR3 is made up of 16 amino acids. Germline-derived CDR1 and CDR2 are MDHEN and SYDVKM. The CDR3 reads CASSPRFFLANNEQFF. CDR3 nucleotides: TGTGCCAGCAGTCCCCGTTTTTTCCTAGCTAACAATGAGCAGTTCTTC. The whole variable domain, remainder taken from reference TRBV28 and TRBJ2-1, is DVKVTQSSRYLVKRTGEKVFLECVQDMDHENMFWYRQDPGLGLRLIYFSYDVKMKEKGDIPEGYSVSREKKERFSLILESASTNQTSMYLCASSPRFFLANNEQFFGPGTRLTVL.

The CDR3 here is CASSYSSLSGNTIYF. The CDR3, as DNA: TGTGCCAGCAGTTACTCGTCCCTCTCTGGAAACACCATATATTTT. The V and J genes are TRBV6-5 and TRBJ1-3; D remains unclear. V lost 0 bases, J lost 0 bases, and 6 bases lay in between. Germline loops: CDR1 MNHEY, CDR2 SVGAGI. The length of the CDR3 is 15 residues.